The 3 T cell receptor beta chains in this list originate from one sample, sequenced in a study of CD8+CD57+ T cells in acquired aplastic anemia. Profiles of TCR beta VDJ and CDR3 were generated from a genomic DNA template. TCRdb used MiXCR to reprocess the reads, holding one entry per CDR3 protein. This sample yields just over 200,000 distinct CDR3 sequences, of which roughly two thirds are seen a single time; roughly 64% belongs to the top ten. Whoever was chosen for sequencing had shown CD8+CD57+ cell expansion by flow cytometry. Sequencing was done on a sample of sorted CD4+, CD8+, or CD8+CD57+ T cells (not recorded which) from PBMCs. All receptors derive from a human donor with aplastic anemia.

The chain recombines TRBV7-3 with TRBJ2-1, with 10 nucleotides matching TRBD1. The junction had 10 bases not matched to a gene; V was cut back by 4 bases and J by 7 bases. The CDR3 has 16 amino acids. Germline V gives CDR1 SGHTA, CDR2 FQGTGA. CDR3 loop: CASSYLPGQGLNEQFF. The DNA of the CDR3 is TGTGCCAGCAGCTACTTACCGGGACAGGGGTTGAATGAGCAGTTCTTC.

This sequence joins TRBV20-1 and TRBJ2-1; no clear D gene. The CDR3 is made up of 15 amino acids. The V gene's germline CDR1 is DFQATT and CDR2 SNEGSKA (reference sequence). V was cut by 3 bases and J by 0 bases, with 12 bases left in between. The CDR3 DNA follows: TGCAGTGCTAGGGCAAGCGCGAGCTCCTACAATGAGCAGTTCTTC. Its translation: CSARASASSYNEQFF.

The chain uses TRBV7-9 and TRBJ2-1, with 10 nucleotides matching TRBD2. There are 16 residues in the CDR3. V dropped 3 bases and J dropped 4; count of bases not matched to a gene: 6. Germline V lookup: CDR1 SEHNR, CDR2 FQNEAQ (reference sequence). The chain's CDR3 is CASSFPGLALYNEQFF. The CDR3 region has the DNA TGTGCCAGCAGCTTTCCGGGACTAGCGCTGTACAATGAGCAGTTCTTC.